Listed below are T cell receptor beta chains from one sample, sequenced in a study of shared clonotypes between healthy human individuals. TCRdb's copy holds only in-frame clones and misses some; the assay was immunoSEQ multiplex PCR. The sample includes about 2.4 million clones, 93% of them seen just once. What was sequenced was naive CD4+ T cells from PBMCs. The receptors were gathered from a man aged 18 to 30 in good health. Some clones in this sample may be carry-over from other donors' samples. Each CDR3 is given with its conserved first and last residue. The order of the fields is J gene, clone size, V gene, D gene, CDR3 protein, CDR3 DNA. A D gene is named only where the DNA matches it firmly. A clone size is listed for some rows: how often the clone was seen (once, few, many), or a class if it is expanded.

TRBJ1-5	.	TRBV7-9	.	CASSSNLGNQPQHF	TGTGCCAGCAGCTCAAATCTGGGCAATCAGCCCCAGCATTTT
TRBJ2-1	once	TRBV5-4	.	CASSSIGSYNEQFF	TGTGCCAGCAGCTCCATAGGCTCCTACAATGAGCAGTTCTTC
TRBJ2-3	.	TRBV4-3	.	CASSQGGRLYTQYF	TGCGCCAGCAGCCAAGGGGGTAGACTCTATACGCAGTATTTT
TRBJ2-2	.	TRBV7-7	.	CASSPLTSFTGELFF	TGTGCCAGCAGCCCCCTGACTAGTTTCACCGGGGAGCTGTTTTTT
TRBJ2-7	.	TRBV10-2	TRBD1	CASRAGTGGFEQYF	TGCGCCAGCAGAGCCGGGACAGGGGGTTTCGAGCAGTACTTC
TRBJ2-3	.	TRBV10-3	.	CATLQGGTDTQYF	TGTGCCACGTTACAGGGCGGCACAGATACGCAGTATTTT
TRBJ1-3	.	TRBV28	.	CASSLEGNTIYF	TGTGCCAGCAGTTTAGAGGGAAACACCATATATTTT
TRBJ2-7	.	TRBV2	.	CASRGSVEQYF	TGTGCCAGCAGAGGGAGTGTGGAGCAGTACTTC
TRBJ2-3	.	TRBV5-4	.	CASSLAGATDTQYF	TGTGCCAGCAGCTTGGCTGGGGCCACAGATACGCAGTATTTT
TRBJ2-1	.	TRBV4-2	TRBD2	CASSQATQLAGIYNEQFF	TGTGCCAGCAGCCAAGCCACCCAACTAGCGGGGATCTACAATGAGCAGTTCTTC
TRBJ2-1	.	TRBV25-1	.	CASSEYWGDEQFF	TGTGCCAGCAGTGAATATTGGGGGGATGAGCAGTTCTTC
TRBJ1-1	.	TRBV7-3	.	CASSPAGNTEAFF	TGTGCCAGCAGCCCTGCAGGGAACACTGAAGCTTTCTTT
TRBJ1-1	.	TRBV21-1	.	CAGEAGLVTEAFF	TGTGCCGGGGAGGCGGGGTTGGTCACTGAAGCTTTCTTT
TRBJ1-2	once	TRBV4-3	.	CASSQDAGLNYGYTF	TGCGCCAGCAGCCAAGATGCAGGGCTGAACTATGGCTACACCTTC
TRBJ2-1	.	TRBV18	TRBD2	CASSALGTSGRNEQFF	TGTGCCAGCTCAGCCCTAGGGACTAGCGGCCGAAATGAGCAGTTCTTC
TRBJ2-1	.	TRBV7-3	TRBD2	CASSPSGPSYNEQFF	TGTGCCAGCAGCCCTAGCGGGCCGAGCTACAATGAGCAGTTCTTC
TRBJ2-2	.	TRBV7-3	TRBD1	CASSLGTGVTGELFF	TGTGCCAGCAGCTTAGGGACAGGGGTTACCGGGGAGCTGTTTTTT
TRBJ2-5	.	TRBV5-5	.	CASSLTRTARGETQYF	TGTGCCAGCAGCCTGACAAGGACGGCCAGGGGAGAGACCCAGTACTTC
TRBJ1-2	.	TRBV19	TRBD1	CASSSARGRWYGYTF	TGTGCCAGTAGTTCGGCCAGGGGGCGCTGGTATGGCTACACCTTC
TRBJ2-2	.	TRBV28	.	CASSLQGGTGELFF	TGTGCCAGCAGTTTACAGGGGGGCACCGGGGAGCTGTTTTTT
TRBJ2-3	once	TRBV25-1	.	CASGPRGTASTDTQYF	TGTGCCAGCGGCCCACGCGGGACAGCTAGCACAGATACGCAGTATTTT
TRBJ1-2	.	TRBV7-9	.	CASSLEVGRRTSYTF	TGTGCCAGCAGCTTAGAAGTTGGTCGGAGAACCAGCTACACCTTC
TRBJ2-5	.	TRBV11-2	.	CASSLAAQRSWETQYF	TGTGCCAGCAGCTTAGCCGCCCAAAGGTCTTGGGAGACCCAGTACTTC
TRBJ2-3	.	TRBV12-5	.	CASGSGQGKFTDTQYF	TGTGCTAGTGGTTCAGGCCAAGGTAAATTCACAGATACGCAGTATTTT
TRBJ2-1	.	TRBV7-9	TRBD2	CASSPWTSGRGDEQFF	TGTGCCAGCAGCCCGTGGACTAGCGGGAGGGGCGATGAGCAGTTCTTC